The next 28 T cell receptor beta chains were all read from a single sample in a study of blood T cell repertoires in COVID-19. TCRdb's table, derived via immunoSEQ multiplex PCR, lists solely in-frame clones and lacks some. The data contain some 400,000 clones, approximately 89% of them singletons. The sequenced sample consisted of PBMCs or T cells enriched from blood (not recorded which). Receptors originate from a woman aged 40 to 49 who had been exposed to COVID-19.

V is TRBV7-2 and J is TRBJ1-1; 11 nucleotides line up with TRBD1. Germline V gene sequence: CDR1 SGHTA, CDR2 FQGNSA. The V gene end was trimmed by 6 bases and the J gene end by 3 bases; junction bases not matched to a gene: 9. The CDR3 contains 16 residues. The CDR3: CASRIGQGAPYTEAFF. CDR3 in DNA: TGTGCCAGCAGGATTGGACAGGGGGCCCCCTACACTGAAGCTTTCTTT.

The V gene is TRBV7-6, the J gene TRBJ1-6; D not resolved. This CDR3 is 12 amino acids long. Germline V gives CDR1 SGHVS, CDR2 FNYEAQ. V was trimmed by 5 bases and J by 12 bases, leaving 11 bases between them. The CDR3 bases are TGTGCCAGCAGCCGTAGACATGAACCCCTCCACTTT. Its protein is CASSRRHEPLHF.

V gene TRBV5-1 combines with J gene TRBJ2-2, with 7 positions matching TRBD2. The CDR3 length is 16 residues. V lost 0 bases and J lost 0; bases outside the gene matches: 2. Germline V gives CDR1 SGHRS, CDR2 YFSETQ. The CDR3 sequence: CASSLAGRPNTGELFF. CDR3 bases: TGCGCCAGCAGCTTGGCCGGGAGGCCGAACACCGGGGAGCTGTTTTTT.

The chain employs TRBV5-1 and TRBJ2-1; a possible D gene is TRBD1 (5 bases). Germline values: CDR1 SGHRS, CDR2 YFSETQ. V lost 7 bases, J lost 0 bases, and 14 bases lay in between. The CDR3 runs 15 residues. DNA of the CDR3: TGCGCCAGCTCAGGGTATGGGGCCTCCTACAATGAGCAGTTCTTC. Its translation: CASSGYGASYNEQFF.

This clone was seen a handful of times. The chain recombines TRBV19 with TRBJ2-6; 7 bases agree with TRBD1. CDR3 length equals 17 residues. Trimming removed 3 bases from V and 0 bases from J; junction bases left unmatched: 5. Germline values: CDR1 LNHDA, CDR2 SQIVND (reference sequence). CDR3 nucleotide sequence: TGTGCCAGTAGTATCAAGGGGGCCTTCTCTGGGGCCAACGTCCTGACTTTC. It codes for CASSIKGAFSGANVLTF.

The genes are TRBV19 and TRBJ2-7; 7 bases fit TRBD1. The CDR3 contains 15 residues. The V gene's germline CDR1 is LNHDA and CDR2 SQIVND (reference sequence). The J segment lost 3 bases and the V segment lost 1 base, leaving 6 bases of the junction unmatched. The CDR3 bases are TGTGCCAGTAGTATAGTAGGGGGCCGGAACTACGAGCAGTACTTC. It specifies CASSIVGGRNYEQYF.

The chain combines TRBV2 with TRBJ2-5; the match to TRBD2 covers 11 bases. The germline V gene encodes CDR1 SNHLY and CDR2 FYNNEI. The CDR3 loop spans 15 amino acids. The V gene end was trimmed by 4 bases and the J gene end by 2 bases; junction bases not matched to a gene: 3. CDR3 sequence (DNA): TGTGCCAGCAGTGTAATAGCGGGGGGGCAAGAGACCCAGTACTTC. Translated: CASSVIAGGQETQYF. Full variable domain (rest looked up from reference TRBV2 and TRBJ2-5): EPEVTQTPSHQVTQMGQEVILRCVPISNHLYFYWYRQILGQKVEFLVSFYNNEISEKSEIFDDQFSVERPDGSNFTLKIRSTKLEDSAMYFCASSVIAGGQETQYFGPGTRLLVL.

The CDR3 loop is CASSQDVGIPGYGYTF. In nucleotides, the CDR3 is TGCGCCAGCAGCCAAGATGTAGGCATCCCAGGGTATGGCTACACCTTC. This sequence joins TRBV4-3 and TRBJ1-2; TRBD1 might be the D (5 bases). Trimming shortened V by 0 bases and J by 5 bases, and 16 bases separated the two germline ends. From germline, CDR1 is LGHNA and CDR2 YSLEER. CDR3 length: 16 residues.

This chain joins TRBV27 and TRBJ2-7, with D perhaps matching TRBD2 (5 bases). This CDR3 region has 15 residues. Germline lookup yields CDR1 MNHEY and CDR2 SMNVEV (reference sequence). Trimming pared 7 bases from V and 3 bases from J, leaving 19 bases between. The CDR3 is CASKGASSTYYEQYF. In DNA, the CDR3 is TGTGCCAGCAAGGGTGCTAGCTCGACATACTACGAGCAGTACTTC.

The chain is built from TRBV11-3 and TRBJ2-1, with TRBD2 matching over 12 bases. Germline-derived CDR1 and CDR2 are SGHNT and YENEEA. This CDR3 spans 13 amino acids. With V trimmed by 7 bases and J by 14 bases, 9 bases remained unmatched. The CDR3 nucleotides read TGTGCCAGCAAAGTGGGACTAGCGGGTTTTGAGTTCTTC. It translates to CASKVGLAGFEFF. Full variable domain (missing parts from reference TRBV11-3 and TRBJ2-1): EAGVVQSPRYKIIEKKQPVAFWCNPISGHNTLYWYLQNLGQGPELLIRYENEEAVDDSQLPKDRFSAERLKGVDSTLKIQPAELGDSAVYLCASKVGLAGFEFFGPGTRLTVL.

The chain carries TRBV6-5 and TRBJ2-3, with D tentatively TRBD2 (6 bases). The CDR3 consists of 15 residues. The germline V gene has CDR1 MNHEY and CDR2 SVGAGI. The V end lost 5 bases, the J end lost 9 bases, and 21 bases lay between the germline ends. CDR3 protein: CASSQSRESRLTQYF. In DNA, the CDR3 is TGTGCCAGCAGTCAATCCCGGGAGAGTAGGCTAACGCAGTATTTT.

The V gene is TRBV24-1, the J gene TRBJ1-1, with D unclear. Germline loops: CDR1 KGHDR, CDR2 SFDVKD. The CDR3 covers 11 residues. Trimming shortened V by 8 bases and J by 4 bases, and 7 bases separated the two germline ends. CDR3 DNA sequence: TGTGCCACCACCGGGGTCACTGAAGCTTTCTTT. Residues: CATTGVTEAFF.

The V gene is TRBV19, the J gene TRBJ1-4; the match to TRBD1 covers 11 bases. The CDR3 spans 14 residues. Germline trimming cut 10 bases from V and 8 bases from J; bases unmatched to any gene: 9. Per germline, CDR1 LNHDA and CDR2 SQIVND (reference sequence). The CDR3 is CATKGQGDSEKLFF. The CDR3 DNA sequence: TGTGCCACAAAGGGACAGGGGGATTCGGAAAAACTGTTTTTT.

This chain joins TRBV5-8 and TRBJ2-4, with TRBD1 as a possible D gene (6 bases). V was pared by 0 bases and J by 2 bases, with 15 bases between. Germline CDR1 reads SGHTS; CDR2 reads YDEGEE. This CDR3 region has 17 residues. The CDR3 region is CASSLARTALTKNIQYF. CDR3 sequence (DNA): TGTGCCAGCAGCTTGGCGAGGACAGCGCTAACCAAAAACATTCAGTACTTC.

V usage is TRBV2 and J usage is TRBJ1-2; a possible D gene is TRBD1 (5 bases). Germline V gene sequence: CDR1 SNHLY, CDR2 FYNNEI. V was pared by 6 bases and J by 4 bases, with 18 bases between. The CDR3 has 15 amino acids. CDR3 bases: TGTGCCAGCAGCGAGGACAAGGGGCCGTTCTATGGCTACACCTTC. Protein sequence: CASSEDKGPFYGYTF.

This chain connects TRBV19 to TRBJ1-1, with D tentatively TRBD1 (6 bases). The CDR3 contains 14 residues. Germline loops: CDR1 LNHDA, CDR2 SQIVND (reference sequence). V was pared by 3 bases and J by 1 base, with 9 bases between. The CDR3 here is CASSITTGNTEAFF. DNA of the CDR3: TGTGCCAGTAGTATCACGACAGGGAACACTGAAGCTTTCTTT.

This rearrangement joins TRBV18 to TRBJ2-7, with TRBD1 as a possible D gene (5 bases). V was shortened by 0 bases and J by 5 bases, with 11 bases between the two germline ends. CDR3 length equals 14 residues. The germline CDR1 and CDR2 sequences are KGHSH and LQKENI. The CDR3 loop is CASSPPLGDNEQYF. In nucleotides, the CDR3 is TGTGCCAGCTCACCACCGTTAGGGGATAACGAGCAGTACTTC.

This rearrangement joins TRBV7-2 to TRBJ2-2; 8 bases map to TRBD1. J gave up 1 base and V 1 base, and 5 bases lay outside the gene matches. The V gene's germline CDR1 is SGHTA and CDR2 FQGNSA. This CDR3 spans 17 amino acids. In nucleotides, the CDR3 is TGTGCCAGCAGCTTAGGGTCGGGACAGGTGAACACCGGGGAGCTGTTTTTT. Encoded protein: CASSLGSGQVNTGELFF. The variable domain in full, with the rest retrieved from reference TRBV7-2 and TRBJ2-2, is GAGVSQSPSNKVTEKGKDVELRCDPISGHTALYWYRQSLGQGLEFLIYFQGNSAPDKSGLPSDRFSAERTGGSVSTLTIQRTQQEDSAVYLCASSLGSGQVNTGELFFGEGSRLTVL.

The chain links TRBV12-5 to TRBJ2-2; possible D gene TRBD2, 5 bases. The CDR3 extends over 19 amino acids. V lost 0 bases to trimming and J lost 2 bases, with 19 bases between them. Germline V gives CDR1 LGHNT, CDR2 FRNRAP. This chain's CDR3 is CASGLVKGGWGENTGELFF. The CDR3 region has the DNA TGTGCTAGTGGTTTGGTAAAAGGCGGGTGGGGAGAAAACACCGGGGAGCTGTTTTTT.

The chain is built from TRBV11-2 and TRBJ1-5, with 7 nucleotides matching TRBD1. From germline, CDR1 is SGHAT and CDR2 FQNNGV. With 1 base clipped from V and 4 bases from J, the junction kept 4 bases outside the gene matches. This CDR3 has 15 residues. The CDR3 DNA sequence: TGTGCCAGCAGCTTAGGAGGGGGCCTGAATCAGCCCCAGCATTTT. Amino acid sequence: CASSLGGGLNQPQHF.

The rearrangement uses TRBV27 and TRBJ2-1, with a possible D match to TRBD1 (5 bases). The length of the CDR3 is 13 residues. Germline V gene data show CDR1 as MNHEY and CDR2 as SMNVEV (reference sequence). Trimming took 6 bases from V and 6 from J, leaving 12 bases between them. In DNA, the CDR3 is TGTGCCAGCAGGCCCAATACAGGCAATGAGCAGTTCTTC. It encodes CASRPNTGNEQFF.

The genes are TRBV5-8 and TRBJ1-5; 7 bases line up with TRBD1. Per the germline V gene, CDR1 is SGHTS and CDR2 is YDEGEE. The CDR3 is 16 amino acids. Unmatched junction bases numbered 9, after V lost 5 bases and J lost 1 base. CDR3 region: CASRPGQVWSNQPQHF. CDR3 coding DNA: TGTGCCAGCAGACCCGGACAGGTTTGGAGCAATCAGCCCCAGCATTTT. The full variable domain, completed using reference TRBV5-8 and TRBJ1-5, is EAGVTQSPTHLIKTRGQQATLRCSPISGHTSVYWYQQALGLGLQFLLWYDEGEERNRGNFPPRFSGRQFPNYSSELNVNALELEDSALYLCASRPGQVWSNQPQHFGDGTRLSIL.

The chain has TRBV19 and TRBJ1-1; D is perhaps TRBD1 (6 bases). Trimming cost V 9 bases and J 0 bases, with 14 bases left between them. This CDR3 is 14 amino acids long. CDR1 and CDR2 (germline): LNHDA, SQIVND (reference sequence). The CDR3 DNA reads TGTGCCAGCCGACAGGCTGGGCTGAACACTGAAGCTTTCTTT. Translated, it gives CASRQAGLNTEAFF.

The chain combines TRBV19 with TRBJ1-5, with D hard to call. The CDR3 has 12 amino acids. V lost 7 bases, J lost 7 bases, and 11 bases lay in between. In germline, CDR1 is LNHDA, CDR2 SQIVND (reference sequence). This chain's CDR3 is CASTPRGQPQHF. Written as DNA, the CDR3 is TGTGCCAGTACCCCACGGGGACAGCCCCAGCATTTT.

This clone was seen a handful of times. The rearrangement joins TRBV6-4 to TRBJ2-2; the D is unclear. The V end was cut by 3 bases, the J end by 8 bases, with 7 bases between. Germline CDR1 is MRHNA and CDR2 is SNTAGT. The CDR3 spans 12 residues. The CDR3 DNA follows: TGTGCCAGCAGTGATGCCAGAGGGGAGCTGTTTTTT. Translating gives CASSDARGELFF.

The chain links TRBV23-1 to TRBJ2-4, with 8 bases aligning to TRBD1. TRBV23-1 belongs to the ORF category, with a function that is uncertain. V shed 4 bases and J 6 bases; nucleotides not matched to a gene: 14. The CDR3 extends over 17 amino acids. CDR3 DNA: TGCGCCAGCAGTCTCCGGGACAGGCGCCATTTCGGAAACATTCAGTACTTC. Its protein product is CASSLRDRRHFGNIQYF.

The V call is TRBV5-5, the J call TRBJ2-7; a weak D match, TRBD1 (6 bases). The length of the CDR3 is 15 residues. Germline values: CDR1 SGHKS, CDR2 YYEKEE (reference sequence). With 7 bases removed from V and 2 bases from J, the gap between germline ends came to 19 bases. The CDR3: CASSSGQGGTYEQYF. The CDR3 bases are TGTGCCAGCTCCTCAGGGCAAGGGGGTACCTACGAGCAGTACTTC.

In DNA, the CDR3 is TGTGCCAGCACCTTAAGGAGCAGTTACGGGGAGCTGTTTTTT. This translates into CASTLRSSYGELFF. This chain links TRBV2 with TRBJ2-2; D ambiguous. There are 14 residues in the CDR3. The V end was cut by 7 bases, the J end by 7 bases, with 16 bases between. Germline V gives CDR1 SNHLY, CDR2 FYNNEI.